Following are 6 T cell receptor beta chains from one sample sequenced in a study of T cell responses to AZD1222 COVID-19 vaccine. Using immunoSEQ multiplex PCR, the repertoire was profiled, and TCRdb retains in-frame clones only, with some absent. The table has some 130,000 clones, just over 85% seen once. The sequences come from peripheral blood, collected on day 0 of AZD1222 vaccination. These receptors all stem from an adult in good health.

This chain uses TRBV28 with TRBJ2-1, with D hard to call. CDR1 and CDR2 from the germline V gene are MDHEN and SYDVKM. V was shortened by 3 bases and J by 7 bases, with 4 bases between the two germline ends. CDR3 length: 11 amino acids. The CDR3 bases are TGTGCCAGCAGTTTTAGGAATGAGCAGTTCTTC. It yields the protein CASSFRNEQFF.

The rearrangement links TRBV7-2 to TRBJ1-4; tentative D call: TRBD1 (6 bases). The CDR3 is made up of 14 amino acids. The ends were cut back, 4 bases at V and 7 bases at J, with 13 bases in the middle. The germline gives CDR1 SGHTA, CDR2 FQGNSA. DNA for the CDR3: TGTGCCAGCAGCTGGACAGCCGGTGCTGAAAAACTGTTTTTT. The encoded protein is CASSWTAGAEKLFF.

This sequence joins TRBV20-1 and TRBJ1-2; D ambiguous. Trimming pared 1 base from V and 6 bases from J, leaving 6 bases between. Germline assignment: CDR1 DFQATT and CDR2 SNEGSKA (reference sequence). CDR3 length equals 11 residues. CDR3 nucleotides: TGCAGTGCTAGAGTACATGATGGCTACACCTTC. Translated: CSARVHDGYTF.

The chain has TRBV5-1 and TRBJ2-1, with TRBD2 matching 15 bases. The trim removed 4 bases at V and 7 bases at J, leaving 9 bases unmatched. The CDR3 has 17 residues. Per germline, CDR1 SGHRS and CDR2 YFSETQ. CDR3 loop: CASSIRTSGGALNEQFF. As DNA, the CDR3 is TGCGCCAGCAGCATCCGGACTAGCGGGGGGGCCTTGAATGAGCAGTTCTTC.

The chain joins TRBV3-1 (or the pseudogene TRBV3-2) to TRBJ2-7; 9 bases line up with TRBD1. Per germline, CDR1 LGHDT and CDR2 YNNKEL (reference sequence). V was pared by 2 bases and J by 7 bases, with 3 bases of the junction left unmatched. The CDR3 loop spans 13 amino acids. The CDR3 DNA sequence: TGTGCCAGCAGCCAATTGGACAGGGGAGAGCAGTACTTC. Translation: CASSQLDRGEQYF.

The gene calls are TRBV5-1 and TRBJ2-7; 8 positions agree with TRBD2. This CDR3 contains 17 residues. From germline, CDR1 is SGHRS and CDR2 YFSETQ. V lost 0 bases to trimming and J lost 2 bases; unmatched junction nucleotides: 10. CDR3 sequence: CASSLELGAGGTYEQYF. CDR3 sequence (DNA): TGCGCCAGCAGCTTGGAACTTGGGGCGGGGGGAACCTACGAGCAGTACTTC.